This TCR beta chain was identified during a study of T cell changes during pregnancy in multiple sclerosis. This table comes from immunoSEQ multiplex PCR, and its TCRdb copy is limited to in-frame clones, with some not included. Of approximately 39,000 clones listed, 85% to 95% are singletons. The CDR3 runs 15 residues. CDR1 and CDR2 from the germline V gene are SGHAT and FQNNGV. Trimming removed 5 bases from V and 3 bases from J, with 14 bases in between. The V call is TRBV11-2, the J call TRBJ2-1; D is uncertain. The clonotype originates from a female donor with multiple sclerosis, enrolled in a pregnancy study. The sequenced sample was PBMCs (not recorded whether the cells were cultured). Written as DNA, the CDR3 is TGTGCCAGCAGCCGCGGTTCCCCCTACTACAATGAGCAGTTCTTC. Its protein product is CASSRGSPYYNEQFF.